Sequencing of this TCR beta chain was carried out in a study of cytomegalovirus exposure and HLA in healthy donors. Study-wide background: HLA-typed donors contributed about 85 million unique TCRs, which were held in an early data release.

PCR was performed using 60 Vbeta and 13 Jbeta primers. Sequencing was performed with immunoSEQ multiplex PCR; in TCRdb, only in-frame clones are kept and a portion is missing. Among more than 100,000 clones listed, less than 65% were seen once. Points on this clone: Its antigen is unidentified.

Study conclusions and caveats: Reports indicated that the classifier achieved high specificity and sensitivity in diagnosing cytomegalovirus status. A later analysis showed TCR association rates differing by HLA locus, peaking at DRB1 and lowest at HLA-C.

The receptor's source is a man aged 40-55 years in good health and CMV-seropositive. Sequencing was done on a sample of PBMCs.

CDR3 region: CAISESEVAVVTQYF. The DNA for the CDR3 is TGTGCCATCAGTGAGTCGGAAGTAGCGGTAGTGACCCAGTACTTC. The chain is built from TRBV10-3 and TRBJ2-5, with a possible D match to TRBD2 (6 bases). With 0 bases removed from V and 7 bases from J, the gap between germline ends came to 15 bases. From germline, CDR1 is ENHRY and CDR2 SYGVKD. The CDR3 spans 15 residues.